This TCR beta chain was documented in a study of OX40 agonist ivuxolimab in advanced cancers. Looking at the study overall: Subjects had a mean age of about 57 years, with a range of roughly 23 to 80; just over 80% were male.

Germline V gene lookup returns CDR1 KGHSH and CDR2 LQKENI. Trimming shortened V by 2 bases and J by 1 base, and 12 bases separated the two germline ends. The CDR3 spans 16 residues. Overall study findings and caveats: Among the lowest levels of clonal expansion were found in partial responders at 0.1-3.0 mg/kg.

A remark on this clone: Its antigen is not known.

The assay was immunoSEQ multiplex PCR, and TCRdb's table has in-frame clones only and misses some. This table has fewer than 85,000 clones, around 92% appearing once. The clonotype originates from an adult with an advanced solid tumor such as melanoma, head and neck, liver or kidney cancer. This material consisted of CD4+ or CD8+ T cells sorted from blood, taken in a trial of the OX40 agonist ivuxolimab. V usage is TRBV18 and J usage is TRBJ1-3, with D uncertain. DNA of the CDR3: TGTGCCAGCTCACCAAGTCAAGCCCGATCTGGAAACACCATATATTTT. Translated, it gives CASSPSQARSGNTIYF.